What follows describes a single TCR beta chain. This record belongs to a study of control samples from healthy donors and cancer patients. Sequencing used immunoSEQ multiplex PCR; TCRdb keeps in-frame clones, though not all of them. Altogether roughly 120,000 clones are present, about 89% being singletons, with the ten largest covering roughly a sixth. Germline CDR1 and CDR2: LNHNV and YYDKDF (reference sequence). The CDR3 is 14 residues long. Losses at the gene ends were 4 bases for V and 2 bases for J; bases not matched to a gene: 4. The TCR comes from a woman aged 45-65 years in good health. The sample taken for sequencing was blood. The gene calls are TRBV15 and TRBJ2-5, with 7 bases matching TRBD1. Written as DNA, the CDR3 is TGTGCCACCAGCAAGGGACAGCTACAAGAGACCCAGTACTTC. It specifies CATSKGQLQETQYF.